This T cell receptor beta chain was recovered during a study of tumor and adjacent non-tumor tissue in lung cancer. Study as a whole: The cohort had approximately 12 adenocarcinoma, a couple of squamous cell and 1 small cell patients. General observations from the study: Tumor TCR diversity, when higher, was linked to shorter survival. In normal lung, the top 100 clones were significantly more dominant than in tumor.

Three rounds of nested PCR, following a modified ARM-PCR protocol, produced the TCRbeta library. TCRdb re-called the multiplex PCR reads through MiXCR, storing one row per CDR3 protein. The repertoire holds almost 75,000 distinct CDR3 sequences, with around 70% as singletons. As regards this clonotype: The target antigen is unknown.

J was trimmed by 16 bases and V by 5 bases; bases with no gene match: 26. Germline CDR1 reads SGHAT; CDR2 reads FQNNGV. The CDR3 length is 17 residues. This sample's RNA came from whole unsorted tissue. This non-tumor lung sample came from over 3 cm beyond the tumor edge. This clonotype was obtained from a woman aged 50 to 65 with non-small cell lung cancer. Sample: distant non-tumor lung tissue. The rearrangement joins TRBV11-2 to TRBJ2-1; 7 bases align to TRBD2. The CDR3 DNA sequence: TGTGCCAGCAGCAGAAAGGGGACCAGCGGGAACCCCAATGACCATTTCTTC. Its protein is CASSRKGTSGNPNDHFF.